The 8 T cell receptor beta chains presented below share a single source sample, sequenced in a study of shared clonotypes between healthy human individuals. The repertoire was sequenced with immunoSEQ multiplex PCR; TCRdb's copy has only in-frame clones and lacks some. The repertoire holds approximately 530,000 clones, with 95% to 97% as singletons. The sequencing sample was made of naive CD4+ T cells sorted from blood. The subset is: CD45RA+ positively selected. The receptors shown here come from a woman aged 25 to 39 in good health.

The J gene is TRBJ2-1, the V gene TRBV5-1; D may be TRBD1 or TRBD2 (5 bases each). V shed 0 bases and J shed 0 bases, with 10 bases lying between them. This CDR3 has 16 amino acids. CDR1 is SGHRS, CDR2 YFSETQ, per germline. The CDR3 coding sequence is TGCGCCAGCAGCTTGGGGGGGTCAAGCTCCTACAATGAGCAGTTCTTC. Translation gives CASSLGGSSSYNEQFF.

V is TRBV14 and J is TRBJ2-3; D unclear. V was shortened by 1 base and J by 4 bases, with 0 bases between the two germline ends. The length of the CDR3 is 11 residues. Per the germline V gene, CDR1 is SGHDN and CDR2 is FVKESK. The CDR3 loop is CASSQADTQYF. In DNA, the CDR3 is TGTGCCAGCAGCCAAGCAGATACGCAGTATTTT. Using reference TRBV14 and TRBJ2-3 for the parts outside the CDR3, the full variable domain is EAGVTQFPSHSVIEKGQTVTLRCDPISGHDNLYWYRRVMGKEIKFLLHFVKESKQDESGMPNNRFLAERTGGTYSTLKVQPAELEDSGVYFCASSQADTQYFGPGTRLTVL.

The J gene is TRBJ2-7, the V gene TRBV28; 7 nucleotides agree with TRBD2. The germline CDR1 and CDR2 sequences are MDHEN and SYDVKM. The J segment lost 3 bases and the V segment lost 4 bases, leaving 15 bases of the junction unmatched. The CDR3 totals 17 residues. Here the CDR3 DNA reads TGTGCCAGCAGTTCCCCCCCCGGGACTACCTTGAGCTACGAGCAGTACTTC. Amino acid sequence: CASSSPPGTTLSYEQYF.

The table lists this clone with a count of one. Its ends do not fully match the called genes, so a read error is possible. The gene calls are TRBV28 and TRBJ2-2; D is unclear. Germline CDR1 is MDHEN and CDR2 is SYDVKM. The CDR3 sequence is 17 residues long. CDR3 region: CASSRTVWYTNTGELFF. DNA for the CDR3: TGTGCCAGCAGTCGCACCGTCTGGTACACGAATACCGGGGAGCTGTTTTTT. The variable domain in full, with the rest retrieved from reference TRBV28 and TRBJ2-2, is DVKVTQSSRYLVKRTGEKVFLECVQDMDHENMFWYRQDPGLGLRLIYFSYDVKMKEKGDIPEGYSVSREKKERFSLILESASTNQTSMYLCASSRTVWYTNTGELFFGEGSRLTVL.

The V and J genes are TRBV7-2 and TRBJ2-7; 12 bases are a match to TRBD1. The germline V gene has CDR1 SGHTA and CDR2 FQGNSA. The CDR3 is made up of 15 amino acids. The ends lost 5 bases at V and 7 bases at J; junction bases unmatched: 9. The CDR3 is CASSHPGQGAGEQYF. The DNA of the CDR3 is TGTGCCAGCAGCCACCCGGGACAGGGGGCGGGTGAGCAGTACTTC.

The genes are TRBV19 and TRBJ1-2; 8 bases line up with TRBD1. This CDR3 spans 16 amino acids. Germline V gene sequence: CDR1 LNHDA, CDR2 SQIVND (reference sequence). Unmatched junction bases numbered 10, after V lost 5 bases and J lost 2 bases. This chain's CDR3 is CASSRGQGAVNYGYTF. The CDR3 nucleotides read TGTGCCAGTAGTCGAGGACAGGGCGCTGTGAACTATGGCTACACCTTC.

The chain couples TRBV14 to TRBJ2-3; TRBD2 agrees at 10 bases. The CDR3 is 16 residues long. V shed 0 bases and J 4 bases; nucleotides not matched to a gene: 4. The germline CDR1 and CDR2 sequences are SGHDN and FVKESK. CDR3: CASSQDRLAGADTQYF. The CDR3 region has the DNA TGTGCCAGCAGCCAAGATAGGCTAGCGGGAGCAGATACGCAGTATTTT.

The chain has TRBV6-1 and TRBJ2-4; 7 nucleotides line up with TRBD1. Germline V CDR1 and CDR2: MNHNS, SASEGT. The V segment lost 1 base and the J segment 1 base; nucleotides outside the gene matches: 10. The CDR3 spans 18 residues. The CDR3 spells CASSEGSRDSGAKNIQYF. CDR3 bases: TGTGCCAGCAGTGAAGGGAGTAGGGACAGTGGGGCCAAAAACATTCAGTACTTC.